This T cell receptor (beta chain) comes out of a study of human T cells and chemical hapten exposure. Time point: patch test 3, about 24 weeks after DPC sensitization. Stated treatment: therapeutic diphenylcyclopropenone sensitization with weekly scalp DPC. Only a few counts were recorded for this clonotype. The antigen remains unidentified. CDR3 length equals 16 residues. Trimming left V 2 bases short and J 7 bases short, with 15 bases between. CDR1 MNHEY and CDR2 SVGAGI come from the germline V gene. Unique molecular identifiers were attached to individual cDNA molecules within the library. TCRdb re-called the RACE reads through MiXCR, storing one row per CDR3 protein. The data show tens of thousands of distinct CDR3 sequences, around 10% seen once. Findings and caveats of the study: DPC sensitization left the count of TCRs above 1 in 1000 unchanged. Relative to controls, expanded TCRs formed significantly more large CDR3 similarity clusters.

The source of this sequence is a woman aged 45-65 years with alopecia areata. Some clones in this sample may be carry-over from other donors' samples. The chain combines TRBV6-5 with TRBJ1-6; D remains ambiguous. The sample here was whole blood, taken in connection with sensitization to the hapten diphenylcyclopropenone (DPC). Here the CDR3 DNA reads TGTGCCAGCAGTTACGACCGCTCATTGGGGAATTCACCCCTCCACTTT. Translation: CASSYDRSLGNSPLHF.